Presented here are 28 T cell receptor beta chains from one specimen sequenced in a study of blood T cell repertoires in COVID-19. Libraries were prepared by immunoSEQ multiplex PCR; TCRdb keeps only in-frame clonotypes and omits some of them. The table has tens of thousands of clones, 70% to 85% seen once; the top ten hold 4% to 5%. The sequenced sample was peripheral blood. Source of these receptors: a woman aged 60 to 75 with acute or convalescent COVID-19.

The chain uses TRBV5-1 and TRBJ2-7, with D tentatively TRBD2 (6 bases). The V end was cut by 3 bases, the J end by 4 bases, with 14 bases between. The length of the CDR3 is 14 residues. Germline V lookup: CDR1 SGHRS, CDR2 YFSETQ. CDR3 region: CASSSPGLGYEQYF. The CDR3 DNA is TGCGCCAGCAGCTCTCCGGGACTCGGTTACGAGCAGTACTTC.

The rearrangement joins TRBV21-1 to TRBJ2-6; the DNA was not compared with TRBD2, the D call given in the table. TRBV21-1 is assigned pseudogene status. The CDR3 contains 16 residues. The CDR3 loop reads CASTKRYRPGANVLTF. The DNA for the CDR3 is TGTGCCAGCACCAAGAGGTACCGGCCTGGGGCCAACGTCCTGACTTTC.

This chain links TRBV5-1 with TRBJ1-1; tentative D call: TRBD1 (6 bases). This CDR3 region has 14 residues. CDR1 is SGHRS and CDR2 is YFSETQ in the germline V gene. Trimming cost V 4 bases and J 1 base, with 11 bases left between them. CDR3 region: CASSADSRNTEAFF. CDR3 coding DNA: TGCGCCAGCAGCGCGGACAGCCGGAACACTGAAGCTTTCTTT.

V gene TRBV20-1 combines with J gene TRBJ2-3, with TRBD2 matching over 11 bases. V shed 3 bases, J shed 5 bases, and the junction held 10 bases outside the gene matches. The germline CDR1 and CDR2 sequences are DFQATT and SNEGSKA (reference sequence). The CDR3 loop spans 16 amino acids. CDR3 amino acids: CSASGVAGGRQDTQYF. The CDR3 DNA reads TGCAGTGCTAGTGGGGTAGCGGGAGGGCGTCAAGATACGCAGTATTTT.

V gene TRBV19 combines with J gene TRBJ2-7; 8 nucleotides line up with TRBD1. CDR1 is LNHDA and CDR2 is SQIVND in the germline V gene (reference sequence). The CDR3 contains 13 residues. V shed 3 bases and J 12 bases; nucleotides not matched to a gene: 10. CDR3 in DNA: TGTGCCAGTAGTATCTCAGGACAGGGTCGTCTGTACTTC. It is translated as CASSISGQGRLYF.

This sequence joins TRBV10-3 and TRBJ2-3, with 10 bases aligning to TRBD2. CDR1 is ENHRY and CDR2 is SYGVKD in the germline V gene. With V trimmed by 4 bases and J by 1 base, 11 bases remained unmatched. The CDR3 contains 18 residues. The CDR3: CAISGEAGGPWGTDTQYF. The CDR3 DNA follows: TGTGCCATCAGTGGAGAAGCGGGGGGGCCATGGGGCACAGATACGCAGTATTTT.

This chain links TRBV7-2 with TRBJ2-7; D not certain. The germline V and J ends were trimmed by 4 bases and 7 bases, with 11 bases remaining between them. The germline V gene has CDR1 SGHTA and CDR2 FQGNSA. The CDR3 sequence is 12 residues long. This CDR3 is CASSYLTREQYF. In DNA form, the CDR3 reads TGTGCCAGCAGCTACCTAACTCGAGAGCAGTACTTC.

This clone was detected a few times. The V gene is TRBV19, the J gene TRBJ1-2; TRBD1 matches at 7 bases. J gave up 1 base and V 6 bases, and 8 bases lay outside the gene matches. Germline V gene sequence: CDR1 LNHDA, CDR2 SQIVND (reference sequence). This CDR3 comprises 15 residues. This CDR3 is CASRGPGQSNYGYTF. The CDR3 coding sequence is TGTGCCAGTAGGGGGCCGGGACAGAGTAACTATGGCTACACCTTC.

In the case of this clone: Different DNA sequences within this sample yield the same CDR3. The J gene is TRBJ1-2, the V gene TRBV18, with 7 bases fitting TRBD1. Trimming took 5 bases from V and 6 from J; bases not matched to a gene: 0. This CDR3 is 11 amino acids long. Germline CDR1 reads KGHSH; CDR2 reads LQKENI. CDR3: CASSTGDGYTF. The CDR3 bases are TGTGCCAGCTCAACAGGGGATGGCTACACCTTC. The full variable domain, with the rest looked up from reference TRBV18 and TRBJ1-2, is NAGVMQNPRHLVRRRGQEARLRCSPMKGHSHVYWYRQLPEEGLKFMVYLQKENIIDESGMPKERFSAEFPKEGPSILRIQQVVRGDSAAYFCASSTGDGYTFGSGTRLTVV.

This chain uses TRBV29-1 with TRBJ2-3; the D gene is possibly TRBD2 (5 bases). Germline-derived CDR1 and CDR2 are SQVTM and ANQGSEA. V lost 6 bases, J lost 4 bases, and 14 bases lay in between. CDR3 size: 13 residues. In DNA form, the CDR3 reads TGCAGCGTCCCGCGGGCTGGGGCAGATACGCAGTATTTT. Translating it yields CSVPRAGADTQYF.

This clone was recorded a few times. The V and J genes are TRBV9 and TRBJ1-5, with D possibly matching TRBD1 (5 bases). From germline, CDR1 is SGDLS and CDR2 YYNGEE. This CDR3 has 13 residues. Trimming took off 3 bases at V and 2 bases at J, with 6 bases between the two ends. The CDR3 bases are TGTGCCAGCAGCGAAGGGGGCAATCAGCCCCAGCATTTT. Its protein product is CASSEGGNQPQHF.

The chain links TRBV5-1 to TRBJ1-1, with 7 bases lining up with TRBD1. This CDR3 has 14 residues. Germline V lookup: CDR1 SGHRS, CDR2 YFSETQ. Trimming cost V 2 bases and J 1 base; bases outside gene matches: 2. The DNA of the CDR3 is TGCGCCAGCAGCTTAGAGGGGGCGAACACTGAAGCTTTCTTT. It encodes CASSLEGANTEAFF.

This sequence joins TRBV9 and TRBJ1-1, with 11 positions matching TRBD1. This CDR3 spans 16 amino acids. With V trimmed by 3 bases and J by 6 bases, 10 bases remained unmatched. CDR1 is SGDLS, CDR2 YYNGEE, per germline. The CDR3: CASSAHQPGQGAEAFF. CDR3 DNA: TGTGCCAGCAGCGCCCATCAACCGGGACAGGGGGCTGAAGCTTTCTTT.

The chain employs TRBV19 and TRBJ1-1; D unclear. Germline loops: CDR1 LNHDA, CDR2 SQIVND (reference sequence). This CDR3 has 15 amino acids. The ends were cut back, 5 bases at V and 3 bases at J, with 16 bases in the middle. CDR3 nucleotides: TGTGCCAGTAGTCGACTGCCACCCGGGGACACTGAAGCTTTCTTT. Its protein is CASSRLPPGDTEAFF. Full variable domain (missing parts from reference TRBV19 and TRBJ1-1): DGGITQSPKYLFRKEGQNVTLSCEQNLNHDAMYWYRQDPGQGLRLIYYSQIVNDFQKGDIAEGYSVSREKKESFPLTVTSAQKNPTAFYLCASSRLPPGDTEAFFGQGTRLTVV.

The chain links TRBV9 to TRBJ1-3; no clear D gene. The germline gives CDR1 SGDLS, CDR2 YYNGEE. Trimming removed 0 bases at V and 0 bases at J, with 13 bases between. This CDR3 spans 17 amino acids. CDR3: CASSVGGPLSSGNTIYF. CDR3 DNA sequence: TGTGCCAGCAGCGTAGGTGGGCCGCTTAGCTCTGGAAACACCATATATTTT.

The chain links TRBV6-1 to TRBJ1-2, with a weak D call TRBD1 (5 bases). The CDR3 loop spans 16 amino acids. The germline V gene has CDR1 MNHNS and CDR2 SASEGT. Trimming took off 4 bases at V and 4 bases at J, with 19 bases between the two ends. The CDR3 region is CASSVGDTGFGYGYTF. CDR3 DNA: TGTGCCAGCAGTGTAGGGGATACGGGTTTTGGCTATGGCTACACCTTC.

The chain carries TRBV18 and TRBJ1-3, with D unresolved. V was pared by 3 bases and J by 4 bases, with 13 bases between. CDR3 length equals 15 residues. CDR1 is KGHSH and CDR2 is LQKENI in the germline V gene. The CDR3 nucleotides read TGTGCCAGCTCACCGGGGAGGCAACCCGGAAACACCATATATTTT. Its translation is CASSPGRQPGNTIYF.

This chain connects TRBV5-1 to TRBJ2-5; 10 positions match TRBD1. This CDR3 has 19 residues. Trimming at V came to 2 bases and at J to 5 bases, leaving 18 bases not matched to a gene. The germline gives CDR1 SGHRS, CDR2 YFSETQ. CDR3 loop: CASSFVPGQGRRSGETQYF. CDR3 in DNA: TGCGCCAGCAGCTTTGTACCGGGACAGGGGCGTCGTTCGGGGGAGACCCAGTACTTC.

This chain uses TRBV6-6 with TRBJ1-2; TRBD1 agrees at 10 bases. CDR1 MNHNY and CDR2 SVGAGI come from the germline V gene (reference sequence). The junction had 7 bases not matched to a gene; V was cut back by 10 bases and J by 2 bases. The CDR3 is 14 amino acids. CDR3 nucleotide sequence: TGTGCCACGTACCCGGGACAGGGGAACTATGGCTACACCTTC. Amino acids: CATYPGQGNYGYTF.

This clone was counted a few times. The chain employs TRBV6-5 and TRBJ1-2; D remains unclear. CDR1 and CDR2 (germline): MNHEY, SVGAGI. This CDR3 is 13 amino acids long. Trimming stripped 7 bases from V and 10 bases from J, with 19 bases between. The DNA for the CDR3 is TGTGCCAGCAACATACAGAACAATGCTGACTACACCTTC. It codes for CASNIQNNADYTF.

The CDR3 loop is CASTIGQGAAFF. DNA of the CDR3: TGTGCCAGCACCATAGGGCAGGGGGCAGCTTTCTTT. This chain connects TRBV12-3 or TRBV12-4 to TRBJ1-1, with TRBD1 matching 8 bases. V dropped 7 bases and J dropped 10; count of bases not matched to a gene: 8. This CDR3 comprises 12 residues.

The chain carries TRBV5-5 and TRBJ2-2, with TRBD1 matching over 9 bases. V was clipped by 3 bases and J by 5 bases; unmatched bases: 8. This CDR3 is 16 amino acids long. CDR1 is SGHKS and CDR2 is YYEKEE in the germline V gene (reference sequence). CDR3 protein: CASSWGQGSRTGELFF. CDR3 coding DNA: TGTGCCAGCAGCTGGGGACAGGGCTCGAGAACCGGGGAGCTGTTTTTT.

The CDR3 spells CASSSTGDTEAFF. The DNA of the CDR3 is TGTGCCAGCAGCTCCACAGGGGACACTGAAGCTTTCTTT. The chain employs TRBV12-3 or TRBV12-4 and TRBJ1-1, with 7 bases matching TRBD1. The CDR3 extends over 13 amino acids. J gave up 3 bases and V 6 bases, and 4 bases lay outside the gene matches.

This chain uses TRBV6-5 with TRBJ1-2; no reliable D call. Germline CDR1 MNHEY, CDR2 SVGAGI. This CDR3 spans 12 amino acids. V was shortened by 0 bases and J by 8 bases, with 7 bases between the two germline ends. The CDR3 DNA sequence: TGTGCCAGCAGTTACTCCACGGGAGGCTACACCTTC. Translation: CASSYSTGGYTF.

This chain joins TRBV5-6 and TRBJ1-1; D is unresolved. The ends were cut back, 1 base at V and 5 bases at J, with 9 bases in the middle. The CDR3 consists of 13 residues. Germline values: CDR1 SGHDT, CDR2 YYEEEE. The CDR3: CASSLYGGTEAFF. CDR3 in DNA: TGTGCCAGCAGCTTGTACGGCGGTACTGAAGCTTTCTTT.

The chain uses TRBV20-1 and TRBJ1-5; 9 bases line up with TRBD1. CDR1 is DFQATT and CDR2 is SNEGSKA in the germline V gene (reference sequence). The CDR3 is made up of 14 amino acids. J was trimmed by 11 bases and V by 3 bases; bases with no gene match: 11. CDR3 in amino acids: CSASGTGPRLAQHF. The CDR3 region has the DNA TGCAGTGCTAGTGGGACAGGGCCCCGATTGGCCCAGCATTTT.

The chain combines TRBV7-9 with TRBJ1-1; 7 bases fit TRBD1. The germline V gene encodes CDR1 SEHNR and CDR2 FQNEAQ (reference sequence). CDR3 length: 13 amino acids. V shed 5 bases, J shed 4 bases, and the junction held 4 bases outside the gene matches. CDR3 nucleotides: TGTGCCAGCAGCGGTCAGGGGGGCACTGAAGCTTTCTTT. Its protein product is CASSGQGGTEAFF.

V usage is TRBV6-5 and J usage is TRBJ2-5; D may be TRBD2 (6 bases). Trimming pared 8 bases from V and 5 bases from J, leaving 12 bases between. Germline CDR1 and CDR2: MNHEY and SVGAGI. The CDR3 contains 12 residues. The CDR3 protein is CASGGAEETQYF. DNA for the CDR3: TGTGCCAGCGGAGGGGCCGAGGAGACCCAGTACTTC.